This T cell receptor (beta chain) was sequenced in a study of T-cell reconstitution after alpha-beta-depleted transplantation in children. Study conclusions and caveats: Some patients' high day-60 TCRbeta diversity was traced to surviving recipient T cells and thymic progenitors. One year post-transplant, T-cell counts and diversity were largely derived from T cells produced anew.

This clonotype has a count of ten or more. What it recognizes is unknown. The germline V and J ends were trimmed by 3 bases and 2 bases, with 14 bases remaining between them. Germline loops: CDR1 MGHRA, CDR2 YSYEKL. The CDR3 covers 15 residues. Construction of the TCRbeta library involved unique molecular identifiers. Each CDR3 protein gets one entry after TCRdb re-called the PCR reads with MiXCR. The repertoire holds hundreds of thousands of distinct CDR3 sequences, around 14% seen once, with roughly 0.77% in the top ten. The material was PBMCs, obtained before TCRalphabeta/CD19-depleted stem cell transplant. The chain uses TRBV4-1 and TRBJ2-7; a possible D gene is TRBD2 (6 bases). This receptor was identified in a girl aged 2-9 years with congenital amegakaryocytic thrombocytopenia, due to receive a stem cell transplant. CDR3 in amino acids: CASSHLPTSPYEQYF. The CDR3 DNA is TGCGCCAGCAGCCATCTCCCGACTAGTCCCTACGAGCAGTACTTC.